This record covers a single T cell receptor (beta chain). The data belong to a study of blood T cell repertoires in COVID-19. Study background: From the United States, Italy and Spain came samples of acute and convalescent COVID-19.

This CDR3 has 15 residues. The assay was immunoSEQ multiplex PCR, and TCRdb's table has in-frame clones only and misses some. The sample shows approximately 97,000 clones, 70% to 90% of them seen only once. Enrolment of Seattle patients took place during active infection, and they were followed longitudinally. This clonotype originated in a man over 45 with COVID-19, enrolled during active disease. Sequencing used peripheral blood. V is TRBV21-1 and J is TRBJ1-3. TRBV21-1 is listed as a pseudogene. The CDR3 DNA sequence: TGTGCCAGCAACCATTATGGGAGCTCTGGAAACACCATATATTTT. Protein: CASNHYGSSGNTIYF.